Shown below are 14 T cell receptor beta chains from a single sample sequenced in a study of blood T cell repertoires in COVID-19. The repertoire was sequenced with immunoSEQ multiplex PCR; TCRdb's copy has only in-frame clones and lacks some. The profile shows 90,000 or so clones, about 90% of them singletons. The sequenced material came from peripheral blood. These receptors were taken from a woman of 80 years or more with active or convalescent COVID-19.

The chain couples TRBV5-1 to TRBJ1-2; 8 nucleotides agree with TRBD1. Germline V gives CDR1 SGHRS, CDR2 YFSETQ. Trimming took 8 bases from V and 3 from J; bases not matched to a gene: 18. CDR3 size: 17 residues. CDR3: CASTLQGGNSADYGYTF. In DNA form, the CDR3 reads TGCGCCAGTACCTTACAGGGGGGGAACTCCGCTGACTATGGCTACACCTTC.

The chain has TRBV7-9 and TRBJ2-3, with 8 bases lining up with TRBD1. The ends lost 0 bases at V and 4 bases at J; junction bases unmatched: 9. The CDR3 runs to 17 residues. In germline, CDR1 is SEHNR, CDR2 FQNEAQ (reference sequence). The CDR3 nucleotides read TGTGCCAGCAGCTTAGCTCGGGCAGGGGGCTTGGCAGATACGCAGTATTTT. This codes for CASSLARAGGLADTQYF.

The V gene is TRBV9, the J gene TRBJ1-5; 8 positions match TRBD1. CDR3 size: 15 residues. Germline V gene data show CDR1 as SGDLS and CDR2 as YYNGEE. Trimming cost V 0 bases and J 6 bases; bases outside gene matches: 5. The CDR3 nucleotides read TGTGCCAGCAGCGTAGCGGACAGGGTTGGTCAGCCCCAGCATTTT. Encoded protein: CASSVADRVGQPQHF.

The chain combines TRBV11-3 with TRBJ2-1, with TRBD2 identical over 7 bases. The V and J ends lost 4 bases and 8 bases, in that order; junction bases with no gene match: 14. The CDR3 runs to 16 residues. Per the germline V gene, CDR1 is SGHNT and CDR2 is YENEEA. CDR3 protein: CASSSSSLAGEDEQFF. The CDR3 nucleotides read TGTGCCAGCAGCTCCTCCTCCCTGGCGGGAGAAGATGAGCAGTTCTTC. The full variable domain, in which reference TRBV11-3 and TRBJ2-1 provide the parts outside the CDR3, is EAGVVQSPRYKIIEKKQPVAFWCNPISGHNTLYWYLQNLGQGPELLIRYENEEAVDDSQLPKDRFSAERLKGVDSTLKIQPAELGDSAVYLCASSSSSLAGEDEQFFGPGTRLTVL.

The CDR3 DNA reads as TGTGCCAGCAGTTCAGGGTCTGGAAACACCATATATTTT. It yields the protein CASSSGSGNTIYF. The chain recombines TRBV6-6 with TRBJ1-3; D perhaps matches TRBD1 (5 bases). With 4 bases removed from V and 1 base from J, the gap between germline ends came to 5 bases. This CDR3 region has 13 residues. CDR1 is MNHNY, CDR2 SVGAGI, per germline (reference sequence).

The chain joins TRBV7-9 to TRBJ1-3, with 7 bases identical to TRBD1. The CDR3 runs to 16 residues. The junction had 5 bases not matched to a gene; V was cut back by 3 bases and J by 0 bases. In germline, CDR1 is SEHNR, CDR2 FQNEAQ (reference sequence). CDR3: CASSFGQDSSGNTIYF. Here the CDR3 DNA reads TGTGCCAGCAGCTTCGGACAGGATAGCTCTGGAAACACCATATATTTT. Supplemented by reference TRBV7-9 and TRBJ1-3, the full variable domain reads DTGVSQNPRHKITKRGQNVTFRCDPISEHNRLYWYRQTLGQGPEFLTYFQNEAQLEKSRLLSDRFSAERPKGSFSTLEIQRTEQGDSAMYLCASSFGQDSSGNTIYFGEGSWLTVV.

V is TRBV29-1 and J is TRBJ2-3, with 12 bases lining up with TRBD2. Trimming removed 4 bases from V and 2 bases from J; junction bases left unmatched: 7. Germline CDR1 is SQVTM and CDR2 is ANQGSEA. This CDR3 spans 16 amino acids. The chain's CDR3 is CSVVQGTSGLTDTQYF. CDR3 DNA: TGCAGCGTTGTTCAAGGGACTAGCGGGCTCACAGATACGCAGTATTTT.

The V and J genes are TRBV2 and TRBJ1-2; 7 bases line up with TRBD1. The J segment lost 3 bases and the V segment lost 9 bases, leaving 7 bases of the junction unmatched. The CDR3 contains 13 residues. Germline V gives CDR1 SNHLY, CDR2 FYNNEI. The CDR3 DNA reads TGTGCCAGAGTACGGGACAGCGACTATGGCTACACCTTC. It translates to CARVRDSDYGYTF. Supplemented by reference TRBV2 and TRBJ1-2, the full variable domain reads EPEVTQTPSHQVTQMGQEVILRCVPISNHLYFYWYRQILGQKVEFLVSFYNNEISEKSEIFDDQFSVERPDGSNFTLKIRSTKLEDSAMYFCARVRDSDYGYTFGSGTRLTVV.

The CDR3: CASSIAFNNEKLFF. The CDR3 region has the DNA TGTGCCAGTAGTATAGCTTTTAATAATGAAAAACTGTTTTTT. The chain carries TRBV19 and TRBJ1-4; D gene uncertain. Germline CDR1 LNHDA, CDR2 SQIVND (reference sequence). The CDR3 is made up of 14 amino acids. V was cut by 1 base and J by 4 bases, with 7 bases left in between. Full variable domain (rest looked up from reference TRBV19 and TRBJ1-4): DGGITQSPKYLFRKEGQNVTLSCEQNLNHDAMYWYRQDPGQGLRLIYYSQIVNDFQKGDIAEGYSVSREKKESFPLTVTSAQKNPTAFYLCASSIAFNNEKLFFGSGTQLSVL.

The chain joins TRBV20-1 to TRBJ2-7; TRBD2 is a possible D gene (6 bases). CDR1 and CDR2 (germline): DFQATT, SNEGSKA (reference sequence). CDR3 length equals 11 residues. V was shortened by 3 bases and J by 4 bases, with 7 bases between the two germline ends. CDR3: CSARGGYEQYF. The DNA for the CDR3 is TGCAGTGCTAGGGGGGGTTACGAGCAGTACTTC.

This sequence joins TRBV5-4 and TRBJ2-2; 11 bases fit TRBD2. Germline CDR1 and CDR2: SGHNT and YYREEE (reference sequence). The CDR3 runs to 17 residues. Trimming took 0 bases from V and 2 from J; bases not matched to a gene: 3. CDR3 nucleotides: TGTGCCAGCAGCTTGGGACTAGCGGGGACCAACACCGGGGAGCTGTTTTTT. The encoded protein is CASSLGLAGTNTGELFF.

The chain carries TRBV19 and TRBJ2-3; D ambiguous. Trimming left V 1 base short and J 3 bases short, with 8 bases between. The V gene's germline CDR1 is LNHDA and CDR2 SQIVND (reference sequence). The CDR3 is made up of 14 amino acids. Written as DNA, the CDR3 is TGTGCCAGTAGTATAGCCCCAGGAACAGATACGCAGTATTTT. It translates to CASSIAPGTDTQYF.

This rearrangement joins TRBV7-2 to TRBJ1-5; 8 positions match TRBD1. Germline V lookup: CDR1 SGHTA, CDR2 FQGNSA. The CDR3 loop spans 17 amino acids. J was trimmed by 0 bases and V by 4 bases; bases with no gene match: 8. The CDR3 sequence: CASSSSRTGRSNQPQHF. The DNA for the CDR3 is TGTGCCAGCAGCTCGAGCCGGACAGGGCGTAGCAATCAGCCCCAGCATTTT.

This chain connects TRBV28 to TRBJ1-1; D gene uncertain. Germline CDR1 MDHEN, CDR2 SYDVKM. The V end lost 6 bases, the J end lost 8 bases, and 7 bases lay between the germline ends. The CDR3 contains 10 residues. The CDR3 DNA follows: TGTGCCAGCAGCGAGTTCGAAGCTTTCTTT. Translated: CASSEFEAFF.